A single sample gave rise to the 8 T cell receptor beta chains below, sequenced in a study of shared clonotypes between healthy human individuals. Profiled with immunoSEQ multiplex PCR; TCRdb holds only in-frame clones, not every one. The top ten clones hold 1.4% to 1.5% of a sample with roughly 1,100,000 clones, roughly 80% of them seen once. The sequencing sample was made of memory CD4+ T cells sorted from blood. Regarding subset: CD45RA-negative fraction. The receptors derive from a man aged 18 to 30 in good health.

CDR3 DNA: TGCGCCAGCAGCGTCGACAGGGGGAACTATGGCTACACCTTC. Encoded protein: CASSVDRGNYGYTF. This sequence joins TRBV5-1 and TRBJ1-2, with 9 bases identical to TRBD1. V lost 4 bases to trimming and J lost 2 bases; unmatched junction nucleotides: 3. The CDR3 totals 14 residues. From germline, CDR1 is SGHRS and CDR2 YFSETQ.

J is TRBJ1-6 and V is TRBV7-2; possible D gene TRBD1, 6 bases. Germline assignment: CDR1 SGHTA and CDR2 FQGNSA. The CDR3 runs 15 residues. V dropped 7 bases and J dropped 11 bases, with 21 bases sitting between them. In DNA form, the CDR3 reads TGTGCCAGCAACCCGACAGGAAAGCAAGGAGCACCCCTCCACTTT. Its translation: CASNPTGKQGAPLHF.

This clone was detected only a few times. V is TRBV2 and J is TRBJ1-2, with 9 bases aligning to TRBD1. The CDR3 has 13 residues. V was pared by 8 bases and J by 4 bases, with 5 bases of the junction left unmatched. Germline V CDR1 and CDR2: SNHLY, FYNNEI. The CDR3 DNA reads TGTGCCAGCTTTAAACAGGGGGCCTATGGCTACACCTTC. Amino acid sequence: CASFKQGAYGYTF.

The V call is TRBV10-1, the J call TRBJ2-3, with unresolved D. This CDR3 region has 15 residues. With 6 bases removed from V and 2 bases from J, the gap between germline ends came to 15 bases. Per germline, CDR1 WNHNN and CDR2 SYGVQD (reference sequence). The CDR3, as DNA: TGCGCCAGCAGCGCAACCGGAGCTAACACAGATACGCAGTATTTT. Protein: CASSATGANTDTQYF.

This clone was recorded a few times. The rearrangement uses TRBV6-5 and TRBJ2-3; perhaps TRBD2 as D (5 bases). The germline gives CDR1 MNHEY, CDR2 SVGAGI. There are 14 residues in the CDR3. Trimming stripped 10 bases from V and 0 bases from J, with 14 bases between. For the CDR3, the DNA is TGTGCCACGCTGGGAGCGGCGAGCACAGATACGCAGTATTTT. Translated: CATLGAASTDTQYF.

This rearrangement joins TRBV18 to TRBJ2-7; D call uncertain. This CDR3 has 16 amino acids. V was pared by 3 bases and J by 1 base, with 16 bases between. Germline lookup yields CDR1 KGHSH and CDR2 LQKENI. This chain's CDR3 is CASSPPPGRFSYEQYF. CDR3 nucleotide sequence: TGTGCCAGCTCACCGCCCCCGGGCAGGTTTTCCTACGAGCAGTACTTC.

This clone occurred a few times. The chain couples TRBV28 to TRBJ2-4, with D maybe TRBD2 (5 bases). Deletions cut 1 base from V and 11 bases from J, with 12 bases between. Germline V CDR1 and CDR2: MDHEN, SYDVKM. The CDR3 consists of 13 residues. The CDR3 coding sequence is TGTGCCAGCAGTTTATCCGGGGTGAGGGTTCAGTACTTC. Translation gives CASSLSGVRVQYF.

This clone was detected only once. The chain links TRBV19 to TRBJ2-5, with TRBD2 matching over 7 bases. The CDR3 has 16 residues. V was clipped by 1 base and J by 5 bases; unmatched bases: 10. The V gene's germline CDR1 is LNHDA and CDR2 SQIVND (reference sequence). In nucleotides, the CDR3 is TGTGCCAGTAGTATAGGAGGTAGCGGGTTGCGGGAGACCCAGTACTTC. This codes for CASSIGGSGLRETQYF. The whole variable domain, remainder taken from reference TRBV19 and TRBJ2-5, is DGGITQSPKYLFRKEGQNVTLSCEQNLNHDAMYWYRQDPGQGLRLIYYSQIVNDFQKGDIAEGYSVSREKKESFPLTVTSAQKNPTAFYLCASSIGGSGLRETQYFGPGTRLLVL.